These 2 T cell receptor beta chains came from one sample sequenced in a study of human thymus T cells. Thymus tissue for the work was resected from patients undergoing corrective heart surgery. Some clones are missing from TCRdb's copy, which holds only in-frame ones; the method was immunoSEQ multiplex PCR. Here the sample spans 100,000 to 150,000 clones, around 94% being singletons. Sample: thymus tissue. These receptors were obtained from a boy in the first two years of life with a congenital heart defect but otherwise immunologically healthy.

The V call is TRBV4-3, the J call TRBJ2-3; D call uncertain. Germline V lookup: CDR1 LGHNA, CDR2 YSLEER. V lost 4 bases and J lost 0, with 8 bases in between. This CDR3 is 14 amino acids long. In DNA form, the CDR3 reads TGCGCCAGCAGCCCGGCTGCGAGCACAGATACGCAGTATTTT. It specifies CASSPAASTDTQYF.

The rearrangement joins TRBV6-1 to TRBJ2-5; D tentatively reads TRBD1 or TRBD2 (5 bases each). The CDR3 length is 14 residues. V shed 0 bases and J shed 4 bases, with 9 bases lying between them. Germline V CDR1 and CDR2: MNHNS, SASEGT. The CDR3 region has the DNA TGTGCCAGCAGTGAAGCCTCAGGGAGAGAGACCCAGTACTTC. Its translation is CASSEASGRETQYF.